The sequence of this T cell receptor beta chain was determined in a study of Ad26.COV2.S vaccination and SARS-CoV-2 variants. With respect to this clone: Its matching antigen is unknown.

V shed 3 bases and J 7 bases; nucleotides not matched to a gene: 10. This CDR3 region has 15 residues. The protocol was immunoSEQ multiplex PCR, while the TCRdb copy is restricted to in-frame clones and leaves out a portion. Counted here are about 180,000 clones, approximately 88% occurring once; the ten biggest clones make up more than 4.5%. General study results and limits: Responses of T cells in total may have been underestimated by the TCR breadth and depth analyses. A substantial breadth of spike-specific CD8+ and CD4+ T cell responses after vaccination has been reported. Comparable non-spike TCR breadth was observed in vaccine and placebo recipients.

The V and J genes are TRBV5-3 and TRBJ1-2; 9 bases fit TRBD1. TRBV5-3 counts as an open reading frame of uncertain function. This TCR was recovered from a human donor who had recovered from COVID-19. Specimen: peripheral blood, collected after recovery from COVID-19. In DNA, the CDR3 is TGTGCCAGAAGCTGTCCCGGGACAGGGATTAGTGGCTACACCTTC. As protein: CARSCPGTGISGYTF.